These 2 T cell receptor beta chains originate from one sample sequenced in a study of blood T cells in healthy people across ages. Together with a sample-barcoded 5' primer, a J-beta primer mix was included in a second PCR lasting about 6 to 11 cycles. MiXCR, applied by TCRdb to the 5' RACE reads, yields one record per CDR3 protein. The sample lists roughly 700,000 distinct CDR3 sequences; roughly 32% were seen once. Specimen: blood. The receptor source for this set is an elderly woman in good health.

The chain links TRBV5-1 to TRBJ1-2; D remains unclear. Per the germline V gene, CDR1 is SGHRS and CDR2 is YFSETQ. The CDR3 runs to 17 residues. V was pared by 0 bases and J by 5 bases, with 20 bases between. The CDR3 DNA follows: TGCGCCAGCAGCTTGGCCTTTCGGTCACCTGACAATTATGGCTACACCTTC. Translation gives CASSLAFRSPDNYGYTF.

This clonotype was seen a handful of times. A much larger clone sits a single nucleotide away, making a read error possible. V usage is TRBV9 and J usage is TRBJ2-7, with TRBD2 matching 9 bases. The trim removed 1 base at V and 7 bases at J, leaving 6 bases unmatched. This CDR3 contains 14 residues. The germline gives CDR1 SGDLS, CDR2 YYNGEE. The CDR3 DNA reads as TGTGCCAGCAGCGTAATCCTAGCGGGGAATGAGCAGTACTTC. It yields the protein CASSVILAGNEQYF.